Shown below are 5 T cell receptor beta chains from a single sample sequenced in a study of regulatory T cells in long-lasting Graves disease. Arm-PCR with iRepertoire HTBI primers amplified the CDR3 regions for these TCR beta libraries. TCRdb reprocessed the multiplex PCR reads via MiXCR and lists one record per CDR3 protein. The repertoire includes around 480,000 distinct CDR3 sequences, 16% of them detected once, and more than 9% sits in the top ten. Stated time point: newly diagnosed GD, antithyroid drugs for less than 3 months. RNA from PBMCs was the source of the TCR library. These data were likewise used in another study, on T cells in Graves' hyperthyroidism and ophthalmopathy.

This sample comprised peripheral blood mononuclear cells (PBMCs), obtained at new diagnosis, from a patient treated with antithyroid drugs. The receptors derive from a man aged 40-55 years with Graves disease.

The sample holds many counts of this clonotype. The chain uses TRBV27 and TRBJ1-5, with a tentative D call TRBD1 (6 bases). Germline CDR1 is MNHEY and CDR2 is SMNVEV (reference sequence). Trimming stripped 6 bases from V and 0 bases from J, with 12 bases between. The CDR3 consists of 15 residues. CDR3 residues: CASRSDSRSNQPQHF. The CDR3 DNA follows: TGTGCCAGCAGGTCGGACAGCCGTAGCAATCAGCCCCAGCATTTT.

This clonotype was seen at least ten times. The chain links TRBV28 to TRBJ2-3, with 9 bases identical to TRBD1. The V gene end was trimmed by 8 bases and the J gene end by 1 base; junction bases not matched to a gene: 1. Germline-derived CDR1 and CDR2 are MDHEN and SYDVKM. The CDR3 contains 13 residues. CDR3 coding DNA: TGTGCCAGCCGGACAGGGGGCACAGATACGCAGTATTTT. Translation gives CASRTGGTDTQYF.

This clonotype was seen ten or more times. The chain recombines TRBV2 with TRBJ2-2; TRBD2 might be the D (6 bases). The CDR3 has 13 residues. V lost 3 bases and J 6 bases, leaving 8 bases between the germline ends. Germline CDR1 and CDR2: SNHLY and FYNNEI. CDR3 coding DNA: TGTGCCAGCAGTGAGTCTAGCGCCGGGGAGCTGTTTTTT. Translated: CASSESSAGELFF.

This clonotype was seen only a few times. The CDR3 loop is CASSLGGRTQYF. As DNA, the CDR3 is TGTGCCAGCAGTCTGGGGGGACGGACCCAGTACTTC. This rearrangement joins TRBV6-2 or TRBV6-3 to TRBJ2-5, with D tentatively TRBD2 (6 bases). Between the trimmed V and J ends, which lost 5 bases and 7 bases, there was a span of 11 bases. The CDR3 loop spans 12 amino acids. Germline V gene data show CDR1 as MNHEY and CDR2 as SVGEGT.

The table lists this clonotype with many counts. The rearrangement links TRBV15 to TRBJ2-7, with TRBD1 as a possible D gene (7 bases). This CDR3 contains 15 residues. CDR1 is LNHNV and CDR2 is YYDKDF in the germline V gene (reference sequence). V lost 0 bases and J 3 bases, leaving 12 bases between the germline ends. The CDR3 here is CATSREGGTDYEQYF. The CDR3 nucleotides read TGTGCCACCAGCAGAGAGGGCGGGACAGACTACGAGCAGTACTTC.